This record covers a single T cell receptor beta chain. Trimming stripped 5 bases from V and 4 bases from J, with 11 bases between. This CDR3 has 14 amino acids. This specimen comes from a study of T-cell reconstitution after alpha-beta-depleted transplantation in children. Unique molecular identifiers were incorporated when the TCRbeta library was constructed. Each CDR3 protein is one row after TCRdb ran MiXCR on the PCR reads. In the table there are around 200,000 distinct CDR3 sequences, roughly a tenth of which are singletons. Sample: PBMCs from the stem cell graft donor, taken from the stem cell graft. This receptor was taken from a human donor who donated a stem cell graft to a child with acute lymphoblastic leukemia. V is TRBV12-3 or TRBV12-4 and J is TRBJ2-2; no firm D call. Written as DNA, the CDR3 is TGTGCCAGCAGTCGCATCTACCGCACCGGGGAGCTGTTTTTT. It encodes CASSRIYRTGELFF.